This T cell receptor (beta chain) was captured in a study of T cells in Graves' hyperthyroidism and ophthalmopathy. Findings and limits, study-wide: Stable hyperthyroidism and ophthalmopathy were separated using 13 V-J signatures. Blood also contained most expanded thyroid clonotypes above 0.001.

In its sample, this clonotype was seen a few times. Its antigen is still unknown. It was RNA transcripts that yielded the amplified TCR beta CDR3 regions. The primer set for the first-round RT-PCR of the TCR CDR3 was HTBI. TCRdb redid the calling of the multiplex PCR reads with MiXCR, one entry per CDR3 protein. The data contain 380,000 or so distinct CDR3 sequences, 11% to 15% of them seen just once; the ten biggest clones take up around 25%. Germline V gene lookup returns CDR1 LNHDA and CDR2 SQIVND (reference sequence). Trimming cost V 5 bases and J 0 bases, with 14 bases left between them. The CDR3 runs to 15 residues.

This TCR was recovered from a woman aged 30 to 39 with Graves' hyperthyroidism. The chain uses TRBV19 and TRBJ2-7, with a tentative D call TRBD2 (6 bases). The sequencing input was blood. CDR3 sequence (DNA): TGTGCCAGTAGTCGACCGGGAGCGAGCTCCTACGAGCAGTACTTC. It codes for CASSRPGASSYEQYF.